The clone carrying this TCR beta chain was picked up one time. Per the authors' pipeline: Reference gene primer amplification yielded estimated nucleated cell counts. Measured with immunoSEQ multiplex PCR; TCRdb has only the in-frame clones, and not every one. V and J calls plus clone size are reproduced from that table; the DNA served to infer D and trimming. The repertoire holds more than 250,000 clones, 84% seen once, with around 9.1% in the top ten. This sample stems from a study of blood T cell repertoires in COVID-19. Study-wide background: The samples span acute and convalescent COVID-19 from the United States, Italy and Spain. PBMCs, B-cell-depleted T cells, or T cells provided the cDNA or gDNA that made up the material.

CDR1 is MNHNS, CDR2 SASEGT, per germline. Unmatched junction bases numbered 4, after V lost 2 bases and J lost 4 bases. The CDR3 is 14 residues long. What was sequenced was peripheral blood. The receptor's source is a human donor in a cohort sampled during active COVID-19. The rearrangement uses TRBV6-1 and TRBJ1-1; TRBD1 aligns across 7 bases. The CDR3 DNA follows: TGTGCCAGCAGTGAATCGGGACAGCCCACTGAAGCTTTCTTT. The encoded protein is CASSESGQPTEAFF.